The 11 T cell receptor beta chains given below trace back to one sample, sequenced in a study of post-analysis software for immune sequencing data. Findings and limits, study-wide: Controls had lower frequencies than patients of roughly five TRBV segments, which included TRBV5-6, TRBV5-1 and TRBV20-1.

No antigen has been assigned to these receptors. Unique molecular identifiers were carried by the TCR beta cDNA libraries. TCRdb reanalysed the PCR reads using MiXCR and keeps one entry per CDR3 protein. The repertoire holds 350,000 to 450,000 distinct CDR3 sequences, with roughly 40% as singletons. Sequencing used blood. Receptors originate from a girl under 10 years old with multiple sclerosis.

This clonotype was recorded a few times. The rearrangement joins TRBV6-5 to TRBJ2-7, with D perhaps assigned TRBD1 or TRBD2 (6 bases each). V was cut by 10 bases and J by 4 bases, with 23 bases left in between. CDR1 is MNHEY and CDR2 is SVGAGI in the germline V gene. The CDR3 covers 15 residues. CDR3 loop: CATQPAGGVGYEQYF. The DNA of the CDR3 is TGTGCCACACAGCCCGCCGGGGGCGTCGGGTACGAGCAGTACTTC.

The chain joins TRBV27 to TRBJ2-1; 9 bases match TRBD2. The length of the CDR3 is 16 residues. Germline V CDR1 and CDR2: MNHEY, SMNVEV (reference sequence). V dropped 2 bases and J dropped 4; count of bases not matched to a gene: 6. The CDR3: CASSLRRGGLYNEQFF. CDR3 bases: TGTGCCAGCAGTTTACGGCGGGGGGGCCTGTACAATGAGCAGTTCTTC.

The chain employs TRBV7-9 and TRBJ1-1; no clear D gene. With 5 bases removed from V and 2 bases from J, the gap between germline ends came to 12 bases. This CDR3 comprises 14 residues. The V gene's germline CDR1 is SEHNR and CDR2 FQNEAQ (reference sequence). CDR3 amino acids: CASSPWMKNTEAFF. The CDR3 region has the DNA TGTGCCAGCAGCCCCTGGATGAAAAACACTGAAGCTTTCTTT.

The table lists this clonotype with a few counts. The genes are TRBV4-1 and TRBJ2-7, with D possibly TRBD1 on 6 matching bases. V shed 4 bases and J shed 1 base, with 14 bases lying between them. The CDR3 runs to 15 residues. The V gene's germline CDR1 is MGHRA and CDR2 YSYEKL. The CDR3 here is CASSPRQGLSYEQYF. DNA of the CDR3: TGCGCCAGCAGCCCCCGCCAGGGGCTATCCTACGAGCAGTACTTC.

By sample share, this clonotype is medium-sized. The rearrangement links TRBV7-8 to TRBJ2-4, with D perhaps matching TRBD1 or TRBD2 (5 bases each). This CDR3 region has 13 residues. Trimming removed 5 bases at V and 6 bases at J, with 11 bases between. Germline values: CDR1 SGHVS, CDR2 FQNEAQ. CDR3 bases: TGTGCCAGCAGCATAGGGACGGGAAACATTCAGTACTTC. Its protein product is CASSIGTGNIQYF.

The chain combines TRBV20-1 with TRBJ2-7; 10 positions agree with TRBD2. CDR1 and CDR2 (germline): DFQATT, SNEGSKA (reference sequence). This CDR3 spans 19 amino acids. V shed 7 bases, J shed 2 bases, and the junction held 23 bases outside the gene matches. This chain's CDR3 is CSVPGFARTGLASPYEQYF. The CDR3 DNA is TGCAGTGTCCCCGGGTTTGCAAGGACGGGACTAGCGTCACCCTACGAGCAGTACTTC.

This clonotype was counted many times. The CDR3 sequence is CASSFDPGEQYF. The CDR3 DNA reads TGCGCCAGCAGCTTCGACCCTGGCGAGCAGTACTTC. The chain joins TRBV5-1 to TRBJ2-7; D is uncertain. CDR3 size: 12 residues. Germline CDR1 reads SGHRS; CDR2 reads YFSETQ. V gave up 2 bases and J gave up 6 bases, with 9 bases separating them.

The chain has TRBV12-3 or TRBV12-4 and TRBJ2-1; perhaps D is TRBD1 or TRBD2 (5 bases each). Trimming shortened V by 7 bases and J by 6 bases, and 13 bases separated the two germline ends. The CDR3 contains 13 residues. This CDR3 is CASTRDLLNEQFF. CDR3 coding DNA: TGTGCCAGCACCCGGGACCTCCTCAATGAGCAGTTCTTC.

The chain combines TRBV20-1 with TRBJ1-1; possibly TRBD1 for D (6 bases). The germline V gene has CDR1 DFQATT and CDR2 SNEGSKA (reference sequence). The V end lost 5 bases, the J end lost 6 bases, and 10 bases lay between the germline ends. This CDR3 region has 11 residues. The CDR3 loop reads CSAYRVPEAFF. For the CDR3, the DNA is TGCAGTGCTTACAGGGTACCTGAAGCTTTCTTT.

The chain employs TRBV5-5 and TRBJ1-2, with 10 bases that match TRBD1. The ends lost 4 bases at V and 0 bases at J; junction bases unmatched: 3. Germline V CDR1 and CDR2: SGHKS, YYEKEE (reference sequence). The CDR3 sequence is 15 residues long. CDR3 loop: CASSGGQGPNYGYTF. CDR3 nucleotide sequence: TGTGCCAGCAGCGGGGGACAGGGGCCTAACTATGGCTACACCTTC. The whole variable domain, remainder taken from reference TRBV5-5 and TRBJ1-2, is DAGVTQSPTHLIKTRGQQVTLRCSPISGHKSVSWYQQVLGQGPQFIFQYYEKEERGRGNFPDRFSARQFPNYSSELNVNALLLGDSALYLCASSGGQGPNYGYTFGSGTRLTVV.

The chain couples TRBV28 to TRBJ2-1; perhaps TRBD2 as D (6 bases). The germline V gene encodes CDR1 MDHEN and CDR2 SYDVKM. V was trimmed by 3 bases and J by 7 bases, leaving 13 bases between them. The CDR3 covers 14 residues. The CDR3 region is CASSFSGRGNEQFF. CDR3 sequence (DNA): TGTGCCAGCAGTTTTTCCGGGAGAGGGAATGAGCAGTTCTTC.